The entry below gives a single TCR beta chain sequence along with its context. The antigen is undetermined. CDR1 and CDR2 (germline): LNHDA, SQIVND (reference sequence). With 6 bases removed from V and 1 base from J, the gap between germline ends came to 6 bases. This CDR3 is built from 13 residues. TCRdb independently ran MiXCR on the RT-PCR reads; one entry per CDR3 protein. There are under 750,000 distinct CDR3 sequences in the sample; around 11% occur only once, and roughly a tenth lies in the top ten. The sample originates from a study of response to subunit inactivated influenza vaccine. Study-level points and caveats: Few additional T cells are recruited per seasonal influenza vaccination, authors suggested.

The sample was PBMCs from blood, taken on the day of vaccination. V and J are TRBV19 and TRBJ2-2, with TRBD2 as a possible D gene (5 bases). The sequence came from a man aged 50-60 years who received an inactivated influenza vaccine. The CDR3 is CASRRENTGELFF. As DNA, the CDR3 is TGTGCCAGTAGGAGGGAGAACACCGGGGAGCTGTTTTTT.